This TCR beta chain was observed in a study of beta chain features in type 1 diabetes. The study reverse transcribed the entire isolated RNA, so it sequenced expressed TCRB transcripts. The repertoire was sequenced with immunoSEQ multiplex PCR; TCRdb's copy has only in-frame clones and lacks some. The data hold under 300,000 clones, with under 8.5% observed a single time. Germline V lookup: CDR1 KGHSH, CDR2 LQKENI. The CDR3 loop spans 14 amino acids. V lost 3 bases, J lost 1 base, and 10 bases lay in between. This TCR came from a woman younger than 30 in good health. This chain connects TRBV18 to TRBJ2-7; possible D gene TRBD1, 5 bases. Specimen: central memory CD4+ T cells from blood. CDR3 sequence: CASSPIDSSYEQYF. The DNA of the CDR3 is TGTGCCAGCTCACCGATAGACAGTTCCTACGAGCAGTACTTC.